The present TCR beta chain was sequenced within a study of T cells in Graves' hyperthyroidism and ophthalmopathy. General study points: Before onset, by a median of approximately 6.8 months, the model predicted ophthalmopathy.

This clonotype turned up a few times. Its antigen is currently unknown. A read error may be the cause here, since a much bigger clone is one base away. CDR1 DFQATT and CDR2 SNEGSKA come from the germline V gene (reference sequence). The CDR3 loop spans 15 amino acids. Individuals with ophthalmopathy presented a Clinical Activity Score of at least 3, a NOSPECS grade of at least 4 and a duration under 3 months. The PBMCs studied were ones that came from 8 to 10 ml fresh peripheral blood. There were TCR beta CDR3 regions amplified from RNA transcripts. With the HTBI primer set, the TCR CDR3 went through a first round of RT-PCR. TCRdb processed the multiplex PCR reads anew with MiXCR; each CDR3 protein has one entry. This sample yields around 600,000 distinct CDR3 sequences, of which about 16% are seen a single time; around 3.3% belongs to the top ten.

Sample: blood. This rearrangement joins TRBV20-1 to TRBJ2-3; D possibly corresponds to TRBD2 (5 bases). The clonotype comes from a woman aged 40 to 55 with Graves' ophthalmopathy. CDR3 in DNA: TGCAGTGCTAGAGATGGCCTAGCTAGCACAGATACGCGGTATTTT. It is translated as CSARDGLASTDTRYF.